Listed here are 28 T cell receptor beta chains from one sample, sequenced in a study of T-cell reconstitution after alpha-beta-depleted transplantation in children. Researchers prepared the TCRbeta library using unique molecular identifiers, the study reports. MiXCR was run by TCRdb on the PCR reads, yielding one entry per CDR3 protein. The sample lists about a million distinct CDR3 sequences; about 30% were seen once. Sequences were derived from PBMCs, mostly from graft donor cells, sampled 360 days after TCRalphabeta/CD19-depleted stem cell transplant. These receptor sequences come from a boy under two years old who had a stem cell transplant for SCID, so the T cells may come from the graft donor.

This clonotype was found once. The chain couples TRBV20-1 to TRBJ2-3; TRBD1 or TRBD2 may be the D gene (5 bases each). Germline V gene sequence: CDR1 DFQATT, CDR2 SNEGSKA (reference sequence). The CDR3 spans 12 residues. Trimming took 2 bases from V and 11 from J, leaving 14 bases between them. This CDR3 is CSARPRGMEQYF. In DNA, the CDR3 is TGCAGTGCTAGACCGAGGGGTATGGAGCAGTATTTT.

This clonotype was counted between two and nine times. The chain carries TRBV24-1 and TRBJ2-1; tentatively, D is TRBD1 (5 bases). Looked up from germline, CDR1 is KGHDR and CDR2 is SFDVKD. Trimming stripped 3 bases from V and 0 bases from J, with 14 bases between. This CDR3 contains 17 residues. CDR3 bases: TGTGCCACCAGTGATGGGAAGGGGCCCCTCTCCTACAATGAGCAGTTCTTC. This sequence encodes CATSDGKGPLSYNEQFF.

The V and J genes are TRBV20-1 and TRBJ2-1; no clear D gene. The V gene's germline CDR1 is DFQATT and CDR2 SNEGSKA (reference sequence). V lost 2 bases and J 9 bases, leaving 8 bases between the germline ends. The CDR3 has 11 residues. The CDR3 is CSARSVTEQFF. The CDR3, as DNA: TGCAGTGCTAGAAGCGTTACTGAGCAGTTCTTC.

V is TRBV20-1 and J is TRBJ2-5; TRBD2 matches 11 bases. The CDR3 runs to 13 residues. Germline V CDR1 and CDR2: DFQATT, SNEGSKA (reference sequence). The V gene end was trimmed by 3 bases and the J gene end by 5 bases; junction bases not matched to a gene: 2. CDR3 region: CSARTSGAETQYF. CDR3 DNA: TGCAGTGCTAGGACTAGCGGGGCCGAGACCCAGTACTTC.

V usage is TRBV6-2 or TRBV6-3 and J usage is TRBJ2-2; TRBD1 might be the D (6 bases). This CDR3 comprises 19 residues. Germline CDR1 is MNHEY and CDR2 is SVGEGT. V lost 7 bases and J lost 2, with 26 bases in between. As DNA, the CDR3 is TGTGCCAGCATCACACATTTACTCGCGACAGGTAGCAACACCGGGGAGCTGTTTTTT. Amino acid sequence: CASITHLLATGSNTGELFF.

This clonotype was seen a handful of times. The genes are TRBV10-2 and TRBJ2-2, with a tentative D call TRBD1 (6 bases). CDR1 is WSHSY, CDR2 SAAADI, per germline. The CDR3 is 18 amino acids. Trimming removed 2 bases at V and 1 base at J, with 17 bases between. CDR3 sequence reads: CASSETTGIPLNTGELFF. CDR3 in DNA: TGCGCCAGCAGTGAGACTACAGGGATCCCTTTGAACACCGGGGAGCTGTTTTTT.

The chain links TRBV4-1 to TRBJ2-3; 7 bases agree with TRBD1. J gave up 6 bases and V 3 bases, and 9 bases lay outside the gene matches. Germline assignment: CDR1 MGHRA and CDR2 YSYEKL. The CDR3 contains 15 residues. The CDR3 bases are TGCGCCAGCAGCCATATCGACACACAGGGGGATACGCAGTATTTT. This sequence encodes CASSHIDTQGDTQYF.

The chain recombines TRBV12-3 or TRBV12-4 with TRBJ2-3; possible D gene TRBD1, 6 bases. CDR3 length: 17 amino acids. V lost 5 bases to trimming and J lost 7 bases, with 25 bases between them. Here the CDR3 reads CASSVPGHLPPGNTQYF. In DNA, the CDR3 is TGTGCCAGCAGTGTCCCGGGACACCTTCCCCCGGGAAATACGCAGTATTTT.

This chain joins TRBV5-1 and TRBJ1-1, with D perhaps matching TRBD1 (5 bases). V lost 0 bases and J 0 bases, leaving 12 bases between the germline ends. Germline V gene lookup returns CDR1 SGHRS and CDR2 YFSETQ. This CDR3 has 16 amino acids. This CDR3 is CASSLEVGVMNTEAFF. For the CDR3, the DNA is TGCGCCAGCAGCTTGGAGGTAGGGGTGATGAACACTGAAGCTTTCTTT.

J is TRBJ2-5 and V is TRBV5-4; 16 bases agree with TRBD2. The CDR3 sequence is 17 residues long. Germline-derived CDR1 and CDR2 are SGHNT and YYREEE (reference sequence). Unmatched junction bases numbered 9, after V lost 4 bases and J lost 6 bases. For the CDR3, the DNA is TGTGCCAGCAGCCCCGGGACTAGCGGGGGGGCGAGGAAGACCCAGTACTTC. Amino acids: CASSPGTSGGARKTQYF.

This clonotype was recorded many times. CDR3 sequence: CASSNRGYEQYF. CDR3 coding DNA: TGTGCCAGCAGCAACAGGGGTTACGAGCAGTACTTC. This chain links TRBV3-1 with TRBJ2-7; 7 bases align to TRBD1. V lost 5 bases, J lost 4 bases, and 2 bases stayed unmatched. In germline, CDR1 is LGHDT, CDR2 YNNKEL (reference sequence). The CDR3 contains 12 residues.

This clonotype was seen only a few times. CDR3 in amino acids: CASSTPDRGFTKSYNEQFF. In nucleotides, the CDR3 is TGTGCCAGCAGTACACCGGACAGGGGGTTCACTAAATCCTACAATGAGCAGTTCTTC. V and J are TRBV12-3 or TRBV12-4 and TRBJ2-1, with 10 bases fitting TRBD1. This CDR3 is 19 amino acids long. V dropped 5 bases and J dropped 1; count of bases not matched to a gene: 14.

In this sample, this clonotype turned up a few times. The rearrangement links TRBV4-1 to TRBJ2-1, with 8 bases that match TRBD2. V lost 6 bases and J lost 4; bases outside the gene matches: 8. The CDR3 is made up of 15 amino acids. In germline, CDR1 is MGHRA, CDR2 YSYEKL. DNA for the CDR3: TGCGCCAGCAGTTGGATTAGCGGGGCATACAATGAGCAGTTCTTC. As protein: CASSWISGAYNEQFF.

This chain connects TRBV5-1 to TRBJ1-1, with D possibly being TRBD1 (5 bases). Germline values: CDR1 SGHRS, CDR2 YFSETQ. V was trimmed by 3 bases and J by 7 bases, leaving 16 bases between them. The CDR3 length is 14 residues. The CDR3: CASSWGTTSLEAFF. The CDR3 nucleotides read TGCGCCAGCAGCTGGGGCACCACATCCCTTGAAGCTTTCTTT.

The chain joins TRBV29-1 to TRBJ1-1, with D possibly being TRBD1 (6 bases). Germline lookup yields CDR1 SQVTM and CDR2 ANQGSEA. The germline V and J ends were trimmed by 4 bases and 7 bases, with 19 bases remaining between them. This CDR3 comprises 14 residues. The CDR3 region is CSVAAGETFCEAFF. DNA of the CDR3: TGCAGCGTTGCGGCAGGGGAAACATTTTGTGAAGCTTTCTTT.

The chain employs TRBV12-3 or TRBV12-4 and TRBJ1-2, with 8 bases identical to TRBD1. The CDR3 has 12 amino acids. Trimming took 4 bases from V and 6 from J; bases not matched to a gene: 1. CDR3 sequence: CASSSGQDGYTF. CDR3 in DNA: TGTGCCAGCAGTTCGGGACAGGATGGCTACACCTTC.

The rearrangement links TRBV12-3 or TRBV12-4 to TRBJ2-1; TRBD2 matches 9 bases. V was clipped by 3 bases and J by 9 bases; unmatched bases: 9. This CDR3 is 15 amino acids long. CDR3 residues: CASSFPSGGSGEQFF. The DNA of the CDR3 is TGTGCCAGCAGTTTTCCCAGCGGGGGGTCCGGTGAGCAGTTCTTC.

In its sample, this clonotype was seen a few times. The rearrangement uses TRBV6-1 and TRBJ2-4, with 10 bases aligning to TRBD1. Germline lookup yields CDR1 MNHNS and CDR2 SASEGT. V dropped 5 bases and J dropped 6; count of bases not matched to a gene: 13. This CDR3 is 17 amino acids long. The DNA of the CDR3 is TGTGCCAGCAGTCCCCCCCGGACAGGGGGGAGTGGAAACATTCAGTACTTC. Translated: CASSPPRTGGSGNIQYF.

There are a few counts of this clonotype. The rearrangement uses TRBV20-1 and TRBJ1-2; D unresolved. Germline CDR1 and CDR2: DFQATT and SNEGSKA (reference sequence). There are 10 residues in the CDR3. Trimming pared 3 bases from V and 5 bases from J, leaving 4 bases between. Written as DNA, the CDR3 is TGCAGTGCTAGGAAGTATGGCTACACCTTC. Translation gives CSARKYGYTF.

This clonotype was seen only a few times. This chain joins TRBV12-3 or TRBV12-4 and TRBJ1-1; the D gene is possibly TRBD1 (5 bases). The CDR3 contains 13 residues. V was shortened by 4 bases and J by 1 base, with 7 bases between the two germline ends. This chain's CDR3 is CASSSTENTEAFF. Written as DNA, the CDR3 is TGTGCCAGCAGTTCGACAGAGAACACTGAAGCTTTCTTT.

The V gene is TRBV5-1, the J gene TRBJ2-3, with 9 bases that match TRBD2. The CDR3 runs 18 residues. Germline V CDR1 and CDR2: SGHRS, YFSETQ. The J segment lost 4 bases and the V segment lost 0 bases, leaving 12 bases of the junction unmatched. CDR3 region: CASSLVGKTSGRPDTQYF. DNA for the CDR3: TGCGCCAGCAGCTTGGTCGGGAAGACTAGCGGCCGGCCAGATACGCAGTATTTT.

This clonotype was counted once. V usage is TRBV7-6 and J usage is TRBJ2-3; D is ambiguous. CDR3 length: 16 residues. Trimming shortened V by 3 bases and J by 0 bases, and 13 bases separated the two germline ends. The V gene's germline CDR1 is SGHVS and CDR2 FNYEAQ. The CDR3 DNA sequence: TGTGCCAGCAGCTTCGAAGGGTCGGCAAGCACAGATACGCAGTATTTT. Encoded protein: CASSFEGSASTDTQYF.

The CDR3 loop reads CAWTGFSAYEQYF. The DNA for the CDR3 is TGTGCCTGGACTGGATTCAGTGCCTACGAGCAGTACTTC. The chain carries TRBV30 and TRBJ2-7; D gene uncertain. V lost 4 bases and J lost 2, with 12 bases in between. There are 13 residues in the CDR3. Per germline, CDR1 GTSNPN and CDR2 SVGIG (reference sequence).

DNA of the CDR3: TGTGCCAGCAGTTTTGACCTAGCCAAAAACATTCAGTACTTC. Its protein is CASSFDLAKNIQYF. The chain joins TRBV12-3 or TRBV12-4 to TRBJ2-4; D ambiguous. The CDR3 is 14 amino acids. Trimming pared 3 bases from V and 0 bases from J, leaving 6 bases between.

The chain's CDR3 is CASSEGDTLLGEQYF. The CDR3 nucleotides are TGCGCCAGCAGTGAAGGGGACACTCTATTGGGCGAGCAGTACTTC. The V and J genes are TRBV10-2 and TRBJ2-7; weak D call: TRBD1 (6 bases). Trimming left V 3 bases short and J 6 bases short, with 18 bases between. The CDR3 length is 15 residues. Per germline, CDR1 WSHSY and CDR2 SAAADI.

V gene TRBV12-3 or TRBV12-4 combines with J gene TRBJ1-1, with TRBD1 matching 7 bases. This CDR3 has 14 amino acids. V shed 6 bases and J 3 bases; nucleotides not matched to a gene: 7. CDR3 protein: CASRSQGPYTEAFF. The CDR3 DNA sequence: TGTGCCAGCAGGTCACAGGGGCCGTACACTGAAGCTTTCTTT.

The J gene is TRBJ2-1, the V gene TRBV9; 11 positions agree with TRBD2. This CDR3 is built from 16 residues. V gave up 3 bases and J gave up 9 bases; unmatched junction bases: 11. CDR1 and CDR2 from the germline V gene are SGDLS and YYNGEE. The CDR3 spells CASSAHLAGGSGEQFF. CDR3 coding DNA: TGTGCCAGCAGCGCCCATCTAGCGGGGGGTTCGGGTGAGCAGTTCTTC.

This chain links TRBV5-1 with TRBJ1-1; 9 bases line up with TRBD1. Germline V CDR1 and CDR2: SGHRS, YFSETQ. There are 15 residues in the CDR3. V lost 4 bases and J lost 1; bases outside the gene matches: 5. The chain's CDR3 is CASSVWTGANTEAFF. CDR3 in DNA: TGCGCCAGCAGCGTATGGACAGGGGCGAACACTGAAGCTTTCTTT. Using reference TRBV5-1 and TRBJ1-1 for the parts outside the CDR3, the full variable domain is KAGVTQTPRYLIKTRGQQVTLSCSPISGHRSVSWYQQTPGQGLQFLFEYFSETQRNKGNFPGRFSGRQFSNSRSEMNVSTLELGDSALYLCASSVWTGANTEAFFGQGTRLTVV.